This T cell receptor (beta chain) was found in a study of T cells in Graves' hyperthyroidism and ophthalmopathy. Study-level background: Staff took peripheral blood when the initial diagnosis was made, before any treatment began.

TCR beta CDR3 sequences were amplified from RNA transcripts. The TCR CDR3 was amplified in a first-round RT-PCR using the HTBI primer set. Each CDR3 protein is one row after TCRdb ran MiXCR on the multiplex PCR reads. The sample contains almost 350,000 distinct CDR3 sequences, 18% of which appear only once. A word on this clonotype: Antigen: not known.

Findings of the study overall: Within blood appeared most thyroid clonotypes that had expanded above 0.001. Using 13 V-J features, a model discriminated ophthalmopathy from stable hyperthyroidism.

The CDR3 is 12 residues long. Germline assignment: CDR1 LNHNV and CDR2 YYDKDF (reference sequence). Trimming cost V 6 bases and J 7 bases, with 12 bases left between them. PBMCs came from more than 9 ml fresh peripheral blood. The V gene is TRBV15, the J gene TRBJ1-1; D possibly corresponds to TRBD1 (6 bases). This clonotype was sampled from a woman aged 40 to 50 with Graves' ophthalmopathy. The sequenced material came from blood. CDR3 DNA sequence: TGTGCCACCAGTTTGGGGGCGAGTGAAGCTTTCTTT. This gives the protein CATSLGASEAFF.